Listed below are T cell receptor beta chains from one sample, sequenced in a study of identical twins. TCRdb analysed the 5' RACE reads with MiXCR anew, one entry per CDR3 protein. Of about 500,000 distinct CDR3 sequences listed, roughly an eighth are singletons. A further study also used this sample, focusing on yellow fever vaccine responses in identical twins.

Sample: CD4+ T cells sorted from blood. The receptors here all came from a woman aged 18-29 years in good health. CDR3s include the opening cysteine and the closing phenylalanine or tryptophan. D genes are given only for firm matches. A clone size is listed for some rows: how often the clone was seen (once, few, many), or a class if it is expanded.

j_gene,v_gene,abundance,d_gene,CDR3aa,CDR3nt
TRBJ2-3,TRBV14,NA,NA,CASSQSLRDTQYF,TGTGCCAGCAGCCAGTCCCTCAGGGATACGCAGTATTTT
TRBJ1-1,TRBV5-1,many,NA,CASSLANGLTEAFF,TGCGCCAGCAGCTTGGCCAACGGGCTCACTGAAGCTTTCTTT
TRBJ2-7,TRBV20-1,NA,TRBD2,CSARGGLAGGEYEQYF,TGCAGTGCTAGAGGGGGCCTAGCGGGAGGAGAATACGAGCAGTACTTC
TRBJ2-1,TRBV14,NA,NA,CASSWSSYNEQFF,TGTGCCAGCAGCTGGAGCTCCTACAATGAGCAGTTCTTC
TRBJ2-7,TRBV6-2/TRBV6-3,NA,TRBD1,CASRRTGVNYEQYF,TGTGCCAGCAGACGGACAGGGGTTAACTACGAGCAGTACTTC
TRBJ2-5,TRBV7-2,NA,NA,CASSLVAQETQYF,TGTGCCAGCAGCTTAGTGGCCCAAGAGACCCAGTACTTC
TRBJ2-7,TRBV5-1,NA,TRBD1,CASSFGQAPYEQYF,TGCGCCAGCAGCTTCGGACAGGCCCCCTACGAGCAGTACTTC
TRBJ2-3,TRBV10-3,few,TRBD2,CAISESFLAATDTQYF,TGTGCCATCAGTGAGTCCTTTCTAGCGGCCACAGATACGCAGTATTTT
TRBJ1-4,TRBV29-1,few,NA,CSVKVSGNEKLFF,TGCAGCGTTAAGGTCTCGGGTAATGAAAAACTGTTTTTT
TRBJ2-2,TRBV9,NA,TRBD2,CASSGATSGGAGRSTGELFF,TGTGCCAGCAGCGGCGCTACTAGCGGGGGGGCAGGCAGGTCCACCGGGGAGCTGTTTTTT
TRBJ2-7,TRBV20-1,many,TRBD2,CSASGGASYEQYF,TGCAGTGCTAGCGGGGGGGCGTCCTACGAGCAGTACTTC
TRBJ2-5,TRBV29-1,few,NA,CSARDEYQETQYF,TGCAGCGCCCGGGACGAGTACCAAGAGACCCAGTACTTC
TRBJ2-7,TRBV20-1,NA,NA,CSAPSGAYEQYF,TGCAGTGCCCCCTCCGGGGCATACGAGCAGTACTTC
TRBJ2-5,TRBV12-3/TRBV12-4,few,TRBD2,CASRGAGGTQYF,TGTGCCAGCAGGGGAGCGGGAGGAACCCAGTACTTC
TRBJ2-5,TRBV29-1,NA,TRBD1,CSVETGVETQYF,TGCAGCGTTGAAACAGGGGTAGAGACCCAGTACTTC
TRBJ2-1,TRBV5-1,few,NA,CASSPREGSSYNEQFF,TGCGCCAGCAGCCCCCGCGAGGGAAGCTCCTACAATGAGCAGTTCTTC
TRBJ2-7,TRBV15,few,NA,CATSRDAGAYEQYF,TGTGCCACCAGCAGAGATGCTGGGGCCTACGAGCAGTACTTC
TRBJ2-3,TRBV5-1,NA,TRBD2,CASSSGTRETDTQYF,TGCGCCAGCAGCTCGGGGACTAGGGAAACAGATACGCAGTATTTT
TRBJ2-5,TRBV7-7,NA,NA,CASSLQVGGQETQYF,TGTGCTAGCAGCTTACAGGTCGGGGGACAAGAGACCCAGTACTTC
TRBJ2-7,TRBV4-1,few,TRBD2,CASSQSLLAGAYEQYF,TGCGCCAGCAGCCAATCGCTACTAGCGGGCGCCTACGAGCAGTACTTC
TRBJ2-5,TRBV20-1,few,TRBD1,CSAYRGTETQYF,TGCAGTGCTTACAGGGGGACAGAGACCCAGTACTTC
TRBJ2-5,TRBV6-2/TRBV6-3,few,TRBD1,CASSGQGGQETQYF,TGTGCCAGCAGCGGACAGGGAGGCCAAGAGACCCAGTACTTC
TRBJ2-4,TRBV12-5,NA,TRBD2,CASGLKRGSGKRLARAKNIQYF,TGTGCTAGTGGTTTGAAACGGGGGTCAGGGAAGAGACTAGCGCGAGCCAAAAACATTCAGTACTTC
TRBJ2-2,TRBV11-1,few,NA,CASSLADAPRSSTGELFF,TGTGCCAGCAGCTTAGCGGACGCCCCCAGGTCGTCCACCGGGGAGCTGTTTTTT
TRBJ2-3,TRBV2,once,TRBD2,CASSRTGGLAGSISTDTQYF,TGTGCCAGCAGTCGGACAGGGGGACTAGCGGGTTCTATCAGCACAGATACGCAGTATTTT
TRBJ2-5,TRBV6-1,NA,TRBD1,CASSRTGLGETQYF,TGTGCCAGCAGCCGGACAGGGTTAGGGGAGACCCAGTACTTC
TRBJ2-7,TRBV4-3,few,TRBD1,CASSRGVDRGSYEQYF,TGCGCCAGCAGTCGCGGTGTGGACAGGGGGAGCTACGAGCAGTACTTC
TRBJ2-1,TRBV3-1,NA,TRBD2,CASSLPGLAGHEQFF,TGTGCCAGCAGCTTACCGGGACTAGCTGGTCATGAGCAGTTCTTC
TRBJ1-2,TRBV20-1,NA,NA,CSARVPINYGYTF,TGCAGTGCTAGAGTTCCTATTAACTATGGCTACACCTTC
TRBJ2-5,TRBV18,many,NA,CASSPPGRETQYF,TGTGCCAGCAGCCCGCCGGGGCGAGAGACCCAGTACTTC
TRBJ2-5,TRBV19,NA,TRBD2,CASSISGLAGGGQETQYF,TGTGCCAGTAGTATCAGCGGACTAGCGGGGGGGGGTCAAGAGACCCAGTACTTC
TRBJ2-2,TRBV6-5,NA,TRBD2,CASSYSITGTSGPGELFF,TGTGCCAGCAGTTACTCGATAACTGGGACTAGCGGCCCCGGGGAGCTGTTTTTT
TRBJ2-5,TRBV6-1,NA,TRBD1,CASSPGQVFTETQYF,TGTGCCAGCAGCCCTGGACAGGTCTTTACTGAGACCCAGTACTTC
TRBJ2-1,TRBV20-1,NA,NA,CCARDFRGSLSYNEQFF,TGCTGTGCTAGAGATTTTCGGGGGTCATTATCCTACAATGAGCAGTTCTTC
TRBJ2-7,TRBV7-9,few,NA,CASSTTSSGMAYEQYF,TGTGCCAGCAGCACCACGAGTTCAGGGATGGCCTACGAGCAGTACTTC
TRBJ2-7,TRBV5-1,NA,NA,CASSLRWQNEQYF,TGCGCCAGCAGCTTGCGTTGGCAGAACGAGCAGTACTTC
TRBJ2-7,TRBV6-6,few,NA,CASRYSPYEQYF,TGTGCCAGCAGGTACAGTCCCTACGAGCAGTACTTC
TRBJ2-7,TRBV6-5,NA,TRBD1,CASSYSRDSVYEQYF,TGTGCCAGCAGTTACTCCCGGGACAGTGTCTACGAGCAGTACTTC
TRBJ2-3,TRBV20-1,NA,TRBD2,CSAMPGGSYTDTQYF,TGCAGTGCTATGCCGGGAGGCAGTTACACAGATACGCAGTATTTT
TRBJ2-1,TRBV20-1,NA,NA,CSAQGARGRNEQFF,TGCAGTGCCCAAGGGGCCCGGGGGCGAAATGAGCAGTTCTTC
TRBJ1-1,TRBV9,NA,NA,CASSVLSVNTEAFF,TGTGCCAGCAGCGTCTTGAGCGTGAACACTGAAGCTTTCTTT
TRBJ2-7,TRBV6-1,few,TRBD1,CASSMRDRGSYEQYF,TGTGCCAGCAGTATGCGGGACAGGGGTAGCTACGAGCAGTACTTC
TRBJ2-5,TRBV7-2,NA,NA,CASSFTAPKKETQYF,TGTGCCAGCAGCTTCACAGCCCCGAAAAAAGAGACCCAGTACTTC
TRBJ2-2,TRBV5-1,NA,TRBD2,CASSLDSGGTGELFF,TGCGCCAGCAGCTTGGATTCCGGGGGGACCGGGGAGCTGTTTTTT
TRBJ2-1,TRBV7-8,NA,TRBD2,CASSLGTSGSTNEQFF,TGTGCCAGCAGCTTAGGCACTAGCGGGAGTACAAATGAGCAGTTCTTC
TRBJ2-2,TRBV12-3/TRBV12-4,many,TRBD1,CASSSGQGSGVLTGELFF,TGTGCCAGCAGTTCGGGACAGGGGAGTGGGGTACTCACCGGGGAGCTGTTTTTT